This is a list of T cell receptor beta chains from one sample in a study of cytomegalovirus exposure and HLA in healthy donors. Generated by immunoSEQ multiplex PCR, the TCRdb table keeps only in-frame clones and is missing some. Of about 160,000 clones listed, around 84% are singletons. Sequenced: PBMCs. These receptors originate from a man aged 18 to 29 in good health and CMV-seropositive. The conserved cysteine and the conserved F or W are not part of the CDR3 here. Size is stated for part of the rows, as once, few or many counts, or as a class when the clone is expanded.

clone_size	v_call	j_call	cdr3_aa
NA	TRBV13	TRBJ1-3	ASSPDRRSGNTIY
NA	TRBV7-2	TRBJ2-3	ASSLDFERGPEVTDTQY
NA	TRBV30	TRBJ2-2	AWGDKGKLF
once	TRBV7-9	TRBJ2-3	LGQGVDTQY
NA	TRBV27	TRBJ2-5	ASSSLSGGQETQY
NA	TRBV9	TRBJ2-7	ASSSDRVGHEQY
NA	TRBV11-2	TRBJ2-3	ASRQRTGSSTDTQY
NA	TRBV9	TRBJ2-7	ASSVEGTGAYEQY
NA	TRBV28	TRBJ1-3	ASTGGVSGNTIY
once	TRBV29-1	TRBJ1-2	SVGRPLSYGYT